This is a list of T cell receptor beta chains from one sample in a study of cytomegalovirus exposure and HLA in healthy donors. Using immunoSEQ multiplex PCR, the repertoire was profiled, and TCRdb retains in-frame clones only, with some absent. The sample consists of 200,000 to 250,000 clones, about 84% of them appearing once. Sequences were obtained from PBMCs. These receptors came from a human donor in good health. Each CDR3 is given without its conserved first and last residue.

v_gene,j_gene,CDR3aa
TRBV15,TRBJ1-2,ATSRGGSGNYGYT
TRBV10-3,TRBJ2-5,AISEGGETQY
TRBV28,TRBJ1-5,ASREGQERNQPQH
TRBV7-9,TRBJ2-4,ASSLQAGGGNIQY
TRBV19,TRBJ2-2,ASSSDLPSLF
TRBV7-8,TRBJ1-3,ASSPQGQFGNTIY
TRBV15,TRBJ2-1,ATSSGTSGRSNEQF
TRBV11-2,TRBJ2-1,ASSTSGKGYNEQF
TRBV28,TRBJ2-3,ASSTRSLAVGTDTQY
TRBV14,TRBJ2-3,ASSQVTGSWTDTQY
TRBV6-5,TRBJ2-1,ASSLSTGRTSNEQF
TRBV19,TRBJ2-7,ASSILRGEQY